This TCR beta chain is drawn from a study of a mutant IDH1 vaccine in newly diagnosed glioma. In the study overall: With temozolomide cycles, or 4-6 weeks after radiotherapy alone, vaccination was started. Those enrolled had earlier been treated with radiotherapy, temozolomide, or both, mostly both. Points from the study as a whole: Pseudoprogression appeared independent of alterations in top peripheral clonotypes.

Sequencing was performed with immunoSEQ multiplex PCR; in TCRdb, only in-frame clones are kept and a portion is missing. The table lists about 130,000 clones, roughly 77% of them singletons. Time point described: week 11, during vaccination. Each dose delivered 300 ug of mutant IDH1 20-mer peptide subcutaneously with imiquimod. V was pared by 4 bases and J by 0 bases, with 19 bases between. The CDR3 totals 17 residues. Germline V gene lookup returns CDR1 LGHNA and CDR2 YNFKEQ. With regard to this clone: Its antigen is as yet unknown.

The sequenced sample was PBMCs, obtained from a glioma patient whose treatment included an IDH1 peptide vaccine. This clonotype originated in a man in his forties with glioma. This sequence joins TRBV4-2 and TRBJ2-7; D perhaps matches TRBD2 (5 bases). As DNA, the CDR3 is TGTGCCAGCAGCCGGAAAATCGACCGCGGGTTCTCCTACGAGCAGTACTTC. Translation: CASSRKIDRGFSYEQYF.